The source of this T cell receptor (beta chain) is a study of identical twins. CDR1 is ENHRY and CDR2 is SYGVKD in the germline V gene. The V segment lost 4 bases and the J segment 3 bases; nucleotides outside the gene matches: 5. CDR3 length: 16 amino acids. In regard to this clonotype: Its antigen is unknown.

One entry per CDR3 protein results from TCRdb running MiXCR on the 5' RACE reads. The sample gives 450,000 to 600,000 distinct CDR3 sequences, approximately 20% of which show up once; approximately 0.52% is in the top ten. Study-level results: Less excess twin sharing appeared in beta out-of-frame sequences.

This sample also belongs to another study, concerning yellow fever vaccine responses in identical twins.

Sample: CD4+ T cells sorted from blood. The chain carries TRBV10-3 and TRBJ2-1; 11 bases agree with TRBD2. This sequence was found in a woman aged 18-35 years in good health. The CDR3 reads CAISGLAGGGYNEQFF. The CDR3 DNA reads as TGTGCCATCAGTGGGCTAGCGGGAGGAGGCTACAATGAGCAGTTCTTC.